This T cell receptor (beta chain) stems from a study of blood T cell repertoires in COVID-19. Generated by immunoSEQ multiplex PCR, the TCRdb table keeps only in-frame clones and is missing some. The sample records a few hundred thousand clones, 70% to 90% being singletons. Germline CDR1 reads SGHTS; CDR2 reads YDEGEE. CDR3 size: 16 residues. The J segment lost 2 bases and the V segment lost 3 bases, leaving 5 bases of the junction unmatched. Sequenced input: PBMCs or T cells enriched from blood (not recorded which). This chain connects TRBV5-8 to TRBJ2-5; TRBD2 aligns across 12 bases. The sequence came from a woman under 40 who had recovered from COVID-19. CDR3 region: CASSSGLAGRQETQYF. CDR3 nucleotide sequence: TGTGCCAGCAGCTCCGGACTAGCGGGACGACAAGAGACCCAGTACTTC.